A single sample gave rise to the 25 T cell receptor beta chains below, sequenced in a study of blood T cell repertoires in COVID-19. Sequenced by immunoSEQ multiplex PCR; TCRdb stores in-frame clones only, minus some. The repertoire holds a few hundred thousand clones, with roughly nine tenths as singletons. Specimen: PBMCs or T cells enriched from blood (not recorded which). These receptors originate from a woman in her 30s who had recovered from COVID-19.

The rearrangement uses TRBV3-1 (or the pseudogene TRBV3-2) and TRBJ2-1; a possible D gene is TRBD2 (6 bases). The V gene lost 0 bases and the J gene lost 4 bases, with 10 bases spanning the gap. The CDR3 runs 15 residues. The germline V gene has CDR1 LGHDT and CDR2 YNNKEL (reference sequence). The CDR3 nucleotides are TGTGCCAGCAGCCAAGAAGGCGGGACTTACAATGAGCAGTTCTTC. It specifies CASSQEGGTYNEQFF.

The chain is built from TRBV7-9 and TRBJ2-3, with TRBD1 as a possible D gene (6 bases). CDR3 length equals 13 residues. Germline V CDR1 and CDR2: SEHNR, FQNEAQ (reference sequence). Trimming left V 1 base short and J 13 bases short, with 15 bases between. CDR3 sequence (DNA): TGTGCCAGCAGCTTAGAGGACAGAACGAGAGAGTATTTT. It yields the protein CASSLEDRTREYF.

The gene calls are TRBV10-3 and TRBJ2-3; maybe TRBD2 (7 bases). V lost 0 bases and J 3 bases, leaving 16 bases between the germline ends. Germline V gene lookup returns CDR1 ENHRY and CDR2 SYGVKD. The CDR3 sequence is 17 residues long. CDR3 residues: CAISESGAGDRTDTQYF. The CDR3 DNA follows: TGTGCCATCAGTGAGTCGGGGGCGGGAGATCGGACAGATACGCAGTATTTT.

This chain joins TRBV18 and TRBJ2-7, with 9 nucleotides matching TRBD2. J gave up 5 bases and V 0 bases, and 5 bases lay outside the gene matches. The CDR3 runs to 15 residues. Germline loops: CDR1 KGHSH, CDR2 LQKENI. The CDR3 spells CASSPPGLAGNEQYF. CDR3 nucleotides: TGTGCCAGCTCACCACCGGGACTAGCTGGGAACGAGCAGTACTTC.

CDR3 residues: CASRSGGLGNTEAFF. The CDR3 DNA reads as TGTGCCAGCAGGTCAGGGGGCCTTGGGAACACTGAAGCTTTCTTT. The V gene is TRBV6-5, the J gene TRBJ1-1; 8 nucleotides line up with TRBD1. Losses at the gene ends were 6 bases for V and 1 base for J; bases not matched to a gene: 7. CDR1 is MNHEY, CDR2 SVGAGI, per germline. This CDR3 is 15 amino acids long.

J is TRBJ2-6 and V is TRBV4-1, with a weak D call TRBD1 (5 bases). The CDR3 spans 16 residues. V gave up 0 bases and J gave up 4 bases, with 10 bases separating them. Germline values: CDR1 MGHRA, CDR2 YSYEKL. Here the CDR3 DNA reads TGCGCCAGCAGCCAAGAACAGGTTCTAGGGGCCAACGTCCTGACTTTC. This codes for CASSQEQVLGANVLTF.

The chain joins TRBV10-3 to TRBJ1-1; D remains ambiguous. This CDR3 region has 16 residues. V gave up 5 bases and J gave up 5 bases, with 21 bases separating them. The germline CDR1 and CDR2 sequences are ENHRY and SYGVKD. The DNA for the CDR3 is TGTGCCATCAGTCCCACCGGCTCGATCCGAGGGACTGAAGCTTTCTTT. Translation: CAISPTGSIRGTEAFF.

The chain joins TRBV27 to TRBJ2-3; 11 nucleotides line up with TRBD2. The CDR3 extends over 16 amino acids. V gave up 6 bases and J gave up 2 bases; unmatched junction bases: 7. Germline CDR1 is MNHEY and CDR2 is SMNVEV (reference sequence). CDR3 residues: CASSNLAGGHTDTQYF. In DNA, the CDR3 is TGTGCCAGCAGCAATCTAGCGGGGGGTCACACAGATACGCAGTATTTT.

The CDR3 loop is CATSRDRYEQYF. DNA of the CDR3: TGTGCCACCAGCAGAGATCGGTACGAGCAGTACTTC. This chain links TRBV15 with TRBJ2-7, with no clear D. Germline V gives CDR1 LNHNV, CDR2 YYDKDF (reference sequence). V was clipped by 0 bases and J by 4 bases, with 4 bases between them. The length of the CDR3 is 12 residues. Combining the CDR3 with reference TRBV15 and TRBJ2-7 gives the whole variable domain DAMVIQNPRYQVTQFGKPVTLSCSQTLNHNVMYWYQQKSSQAPKLLFHYYDKDFNNEADTPDNFQSRRPNTSFCFLDIRSPGLGDTAMYLCATSRDRYEQYFGPGTRLTVT.

The chain joins TRBV9 to TRBJ2-2; D not resolved. The length of the CDR3 is 12 residues. The germline gives CDR1 SGDLS, CDR2 YYNGEE. V lost 0 bases to trimming and J lost 7 bases, with 4 bases between them. CDR3: CASSVVIGELFF. The CDR3 bases are TGTGCCAGCAGCGTAGTTATCGGGGAGCTGTTTTTT.

V and J are TRBV5-1 and TRBJ1-2; D ambiguous. The CDR3 totals 14 residues. Trimming shortened V by 0 bases and J by 8 bases, and 14 bases separated the two germline ends. Looked up from germline, CDR1 is SGHRS and CDR2 is YFSETQ. Written as DNA, the CDR3 is TGCGCCAGCAGCTTGGAGACGGCCGCGGGAGGCTACACCTTC. This codes for CASSLETAAGGYTF.

CDR3 nucleotides: TGTGCCTGGAGTCCCGGAGGTTGGAACTATGGCTACACCTTC. It is translated as CAWSPGGWNYGYTF. V and J are TRBV30 and TRBJ1-2; D is ambiguous. The germline V gene encodes CDR1 GTSNPN and CDR2 SVGIG (reference sequence). V lost 2 bases, J lost 2 bases, and 12 bases lay in between. The CDR3 runs 14 residues.

This chain connects TRBV7-6 to TRBJ2-2, with TRBD2 matching over 9 bases. This CDR3 is 15 amino acids long. Trimming removed 5 bases from V and 2 bases from J; junction bases left unmatched: 3. In germline, CDR1 is SGHVS, CDR2 FNYEAQ. CDR3 loop: CASSISGSNTGELFF. CDR3 in DNA: TGTGCCAGCAGCATTAGCGGGAGTAACACCGGGGAGCTGTTTTTT. Looking up the rest from reference TRBV7-6 and TRBJ2-2 gives the full variable domain: GAGVSQSPRYKVTKRGQDVALRCDPISGHVSLYWYRQALGQGPEFLTYFNYEAQQDKSGLPNDRFSAERPEGSISTLTIQRTEQRDSAMYRCASSISGSNTGELFFGEGSRLTVL.

This chain joins TRBV29-1 and TRBJ1-1; unclear D gene. CDR3 length: 13 residues. The germline V and J ends were trimmed by 3 bases and 3 bases, with 11 bases remaining between them. From germline, CDR1 is SQVTM and CDR2 ANQGSEA. CDR3 in DNA: TGCAGCGTTGATGGCGGGCGCGACACTGAAGCTTTCTTT. Amino acids: CSVDGGRDTEAFF.

J is TRBJ2-7 and V is TRBV9, with 9 bases identical to TRBD1. This CDR3 region has 13 residues. Germline CDR1 SGDLS, CDR2 YYNGEE. V lost 0 bases and J lost 6; bases outside the gene matches: 1. The chain's CDR3 is CASSVGQGGEQYF. Here the CDR3 DNA reads TGTGCCAGCAGCGTAGGACAGGGGGGCGAGCAGTACTTC.

The chain employs TRBV7-3 and TRBJ2-1; 9 nucleotides line up with TRBD1. Germline trimming cut 4 bases from V and 3 bases from J; bases unmatched to any gene: 4. CDR3 length: 15 amino acids. Germline values: CDR1 SGHTA, CDR2 FQGTGA. The CDR3 DNA follows: TGTGCCAGCAGCTCGGACAGGGGCGGCTACAATGAGCAGTTCTTC. Protein: CASSSDRGGYNEQFF.

This rearrangement joins TRBV27 to TRBJ2-3, with TRBD2 matching 10 bases. CDR3 size: 16 residues. Per germline, CDR1 MNHEY and CDR2 SMNVEV (reference sequence). Trimming cost V 3 bases and J 5 bases; bases outside gene matches: 8. This chain's CDR3 is CASSFRTSGAGDTQYF. The CDR3, as DNA: TGTGCCAGCAGTTTCCGGACTAGCGGAGCCGGAGATACGCAGTATTTT.

This clone has only one observation. V gene TRBV7-2 combines with J gene TRBJ2-6, with 12 bases identical to TRBD1. There are 18 residues in the CDR3. CDR1 SGHTA and CDR2 FQGNSA come from the germline V gene. V lost 5 bases, J lost 2 bases, and 7 bases stayed unmatched. The CDR3 here is CASSLRDRGLPGANVLTF. The DNA of the CDR3 is TGTGCCAGCAGCCTCCGGGACAGGGGGCTACCTGGGGCCAACGTCCTGACTTTC.

The sample holds one count of this clone. The genes are TRBV2 and TRBJ1-2; 8 bases are shared with TRBD1. The germline CDR1 and CDR2 sequences are SNHLY and FYNNEI. Unmatched junction bases numbered 12, after V lost 7 bases and J lost 8 bases. This CDR3 comprises 14 residues. The CDR3 region is CASIQGQGSGGYTF. CDR3 nucleotides: TGTGCCAGCATCCAAGGACAGGGTAGTGGCGGCTACACCTTC.

The V call is TRBV7-2, the J call TRBJ2-5; D ambiguous. The tail of the sequence fits TRBJ2-7 better, so the J call may be wrong. Germline loops: CDR1 SGHTA, CDR2 FQGNSA. This CDR3 is built from 13 residues. This CDR3 is CASSLEWSYEQYF. The CDR3 bases are TGTGCCAGCAGCTTAGAGTGGTCCTACGAGCAGTACTTC.

This chain links TRBV11-2 with TRBJ1-1, with TRBD1 as a possible D gene (5 bases). This CDR3 comprises 14 residues. The germline CDR1 and CDR2 sequences are SGHAT and FQNNGV. Trimming pared 4 bases from V and 1 base from J, leaving 10 bases between. DNA for the CDR3: TGTGCCAGCAGCTCAGGGATAGGGAACACTGAAGCTTTCTTT. It is translated as CASSSGIGNTEAFF.

Written as DNA, the CDR3 is TGCGCCAGCAGCTTGGGTGCGGGGGCGTCTAACTATGGCTACACCTTC. Protein product: CASSLGAGASNYGYTF. The chain is built from TRBV5-1 and TRBJ1-2; tentative D call: TRBD1 (6 bases). V was pared by 0 bases and J by 0 bases, with 12 bases between. The CDR3 length is 16 residues. Germline V gene lookup returns CDR1 SGHRS and CDR2 YFSETQ. Using reference TRBV5-1 and TRBJ1-2 for the parts outside the CDR3, the full variable domain is KAGVTQTPRYLIKTRGQQVTLSCSPISGHRSVSWYQQTPGQGLQFLFEYFSETQRNKGNFPGRFSGRQFSNSRSEMNVSTLELGDSALYLCASSLGAGASNYGYTFGSGTRLTVV.

The chain carries TRBV21-1 and TRBJ1-2; whether TRBD1, the table's D call, matches the DNA was not checked. TRBV21-1 is tagged as a pseudogene. CDR3 length: 18 residues. The CDR3 DNA is TGTGCCAGCAGCGTACAACCCGGGACAGGAGACGCTAACTATGGCTACACCTTC. It translates to CASSVQPGTGDANYGYTF.

The chain uses TRBV30 and TRBJ1-5; 8 bases are a match to TRBD1. There are 16 residues in the CDR3. V gave up 0 bases and J gave up 2 bases; unmatched junction bases: 6. The germline CDR1 and CDR2 sequences are GTSNPN and SVGIG (reference sequence). The CDR3 DNA is TGTGCCTGGAGTGTACAGGGGGATCAAGGCAATCAGCCCCAGCATTTT. This gives the protein CAWSVQGDQGNQPQHF.

The V call is TRBV20-1, the J call TRBJ2-1; D is possibly TRBD2 (6 bases). V was clipped by 3 bases and J by 15 bases, with 18 bases between them. Germline loops: CDR1 DFQATT, CDR2 SNEGSKA (reference sequence). The CDR3 loop spans 12 amino acids. The CDR3 coding sequence is TGCAGTGCTAGTGGCGGGCGGGATTTGCGGTTCTTC. Translating gives CSASGGRDLRFF.